The clone carrying this T cell receptor (beta chain) was counted between two and nine times. Its antigen is as yet unknown. This entry is derived from a study of cytomegalovirus exposure and HLA in healthy donors. Turning to the study itself: An analysis done earlier identified approximately 120 million unique TCR beta sequences from 150 million to 200 million T cells.

Study-wide results and limits: Associated with cytomegalovirus, according to the listing, were 164 TCR beta chains. Association of a missense DCLRE1C variant with TCR beta V- and J-gene trimming was reported in a later analysis.

PCR primers comprised 60 Vbeta and 13 Jbeta primers. The table came from immunoSEQ multiplex PCR; TCRdb's copy has only in-frame clones and leaves some out. The sample lists roughly 100,000 clones, around 80% seen once, with approximately 3.4% in the top ten. Germline V gene data show CDR1 as SGHRS and CDR2 as YFSETQ. The length of the CDR3 is 14 residues. V lost 4 bases to trimming and J lost 10 bases; unmatched junction nucleotides: 9. V is TRBV5-1 and J is TRBJ2-1; 9 bases match TRBD2. The sequence was obtained from a male donor in good health and CMV-seropositive. Specimen: PBMCs. CDR3 coding DNA: TGCGCCAGCAGCGCCGGGACTAGCCCTTGGGAGCAGTTCTTC. It is translated as CASSAGTSPWEQFF.